This T cell receptor beta chain emerged from a study of shared clonotypes between healthy human individuals. Measured with immunoSEQ multiplex PCR; TCRdb has only the in-frame clones, and not every one. The sample holds 1,100,000 or so clones, around 82% seen once. The source is a man in his late teens or twenties in good health. Some clones in this sample may be carry-over from other donors' samples. Sequenced sample: memory CD4+ T cells from PBMCs. The subset denotes: CD45RA-negative fraction.

The CDR3 region is CASSLSPTTQETQYF. The CDR3, as DNA: TGCGCCAGCAGCTTGTCTCCGACAACCCAAGAGACCCAGTACTTC. The chain is built from TRBV5-1 and TRBJ2-5, with no clear D. The CDR3 length is 15 residues. Germline V CDR1 and CDR2: SGHRS, YFSETQ. The V gene lost 1 base and the J gene lost 1 base, with 11 bases spanning the gap.